This TCR beta chain was sequenced for a study of blood T cell repertoires in COVID-19. Study-level background: Collection of acute and convalescent COVID-19 samples took place in the United States, Italy and Spain. In each case, the material was cDNA or gDNA derived from T cells, B-cell-depleted T cells, or PBMCs.

Original handling: Amplification of reference gene primers was used by the study to estimate nucleated cell counts. Method: immunoSEQ multiplex PCR; TCRdb's copy keeps in-frame clones and lacks some. V and J calls and clone size are those listed in that table; D and trimming were worked out from the DNA. The sample holds tens of thousands of clones, approximately 91% seen once. The sample was peripheral blood. This clonotype originated in a middle-aged man with active COVID-19.

Here the CDR3 reads CASSPDRAKNIQYF. CDR3 coding DNA: TGTGCCAGCTCACCCGACAGAGCCAAAAACATTCAGTACTTC. The chain employs TRBV18 and TRBJ2-4; tentatively, D is TRBD1 (5 bases). CDR1 is KGHSH, CDR2 LQKENI, per germline. The ends were cut back, 3 bases at V and 0 bases at J, with 6 bases in the middle. The CDR3 extends over 14 amino acids.